This T cell receptor beta chain originates from a study of neurological immune-mediated disorders. On this clonotype itself: What it recognizes is unknown. One end of the junction fails to match germline, which may point to a read error.

For the unsorted libraries, 2 million PBMCs stored at -80 C served as input. Whole-study results and caveats: Healthy controls had more TCR clonal expansion than multiple sclerosis, which showed the least, whereas HTLV-1-associated myelopathy showed the most.

The CDR3 is made up of 18 amino acids. The germline gives CDR1 MGHRA, CDR2 YSYEKL. The cDNA was generated by 5'RACE with 10-nucleotide random UMIs. In every sequencing run, more than 170 million TCR-beta sequences were generated from 15-18 subjects. MiXCR, applied by TCRdb to the 5' RACE reads, yields one record per CDR3 protein. The data show some 31,000 distinct CDR3 sequences, roughly 4.4% seen once. The sample taken for sequencing was PBMCs. This receptor was identified in a man younger than 35 in good health. The chain is built from TRBV4-1 and TRBJ2-3, with D perhaps TRBD2 (5 bases). The CDR3 sequence is CTSSPGIGYEGNTDTQYF. Here the CDR3 DNA reads TGCACCAGCAGCCCGGGGATTGGATACGAGGGTAACACAGATACGCAGTATTTT.